The rows below give T cell receptor beta chains drawn from one sample of a study of graft-versus-host responses after intestinal transplantation. Measured with immunoSEQ multiplex PCR; TCRdb has only the in-frame clones, and not every one. The sample has about 150,000 clones; 80% to 95% are singletons. Their specific antigens are unknown. The sequences come from unstimulated CD4+ T cells sorted from spleen or lymph node cells, collected before intestinal transplant. The receptor source for this set is a human donor who received an intestinal transplant. The CDR3 runs from the conserved cysteine through the conserved F or W. Fields, in order: J gene, D gene, CDR3 length, clone size, V gene, CDR3 DNA, CDR3 protein. A D gene is named only where the DNA matches it firmly. Clone size appears in some rows only: once, few, many, or a class for an expanded clone.

J: TRBJ1-1
D: -
length: 12
size: -
V: TRBV28
DNA: TGTGCCAGCAGTTCCCTCGGGACTGAAGCTTTCTTT
CDR3: CASSSLGTEAFF

J: TRBJ2-7
D: TRBD2
length: 20
size: once
V: TRBV2
DNA: TGTGCCAGCAGTGAACCCCCAGGCTACAAGGGGAGGGCCCTTTCCTACGAGCAGTACTTC
CDR3: CASSEPPGYKGRALSYEQYF

J: TRBJ2-1
D: TRBD2
length: 15
size: -
V: TRBV9
DNA: TGTGCCAGCAGCGTAGGTACTAGCGCCAACAATGAGCAGTTCTTC
CDR3: CASSVGTSANNEQFF

J: TRBJ2-3
D: -
length: 19
size: once
V: TRBV1
DNA: TGCACCAGCAGCCAAGTTGGGACACCTACGGGACAGGGACAGGATACGCAGTATTTT
CDR3: CTSSQVGTPTGQGQDTQYF

J: TRBJ2-1
D: -
length: 16
size: -
V: TRBV7-8
DNA: TGTGCCAGCAGCTTAGGGGGGTCGCTCTCCTACAATGAGCAGTTCTTC
CDR3: CASSLGGSLSYNEQFF

J: TRBJ2-3
D: -
length: 14
size: -
V: TRBV7-9
DNA: TGTGCCAGCAGCCTCAGGGAACTCACAGATACGCAGTATTTT
CDR3: CASSLRELTDTQYF

J: TRBJ2-2
D: -
length: 17
size: -
V: TRBV4-2
DNA: TGTGCCAGCAGCCAAGACCCCACGGGCCTTAACACCGGGGAGCTGTTTTTT
CDR3: CASSQDPTGLNTGELFF

J: TRBJ1-5
D: -
length: 13
size: -
V: TRBV28
DNA: TGTGCCAGCAGCAGGGTACGGAATCAGCCCCAGCATTTT
CDR3: CASSRVRNQPQHF

J: TRBJ2-5
D: -
length: 12
size: -
V: TRBV25-1
DNA: TGTGCCAGCAGAGCCAACTCGGAGACCCAGTACTTC
CDR3: CASRANSETQYF

J: TRBJ2-5
D: -
length: 10
size: once
V: TRBV20-1
DNA: TGCAGTGGGCTAGTTGAGACCCAGTACTTC
CDR3: CSGLVETQYF

J: TRBJ2-7
D: -
length: 12
size: -
V: TRBV6-6
DNA: TGTGCCAGCAGCGGATGGTTGGGCGAGCAGTACTTC
CDR3: CASSGWLGEQYF

J: TRBJ2-7
D: -
length: 14
size: -
V: TRBV9
DNA: TGTGCCAGCAGCGTAGGGGGAAGCTCCTACGAGCAGTACTTC
CDR3: CASSVGGSSYEQYF

J: TRBJ2-7
D: -
length: 11
size: once
V: TRBV7-2
DNA: TGTGCCAGCAGTTCCGTGGGGGAGCAGTACTTC
CDR3: CASSSVGEQYF

J: TRBJ2-1
D: TRBD1
length: 20
size: -
V: TRBV5-1
DNA: TGCGCCAGCAGCCCTGGGACAGGGGGCTTAAGCGGGAGAGGGTACAATGAGCAGTTCTTC
CDR3: CASSPGTGGLSGRGYNEQFF

J: TRBJ2-7
D: -
length: 15
size: -
V: TRBV7-2
DNA: TGTGCCAGCAGCTTATATCCAGTCACTCAGAACGAGCAGTACTTC
CDR3: CASSLYPVTQNEQYF

J: TRBJ2-1
D: TRBD2
length: 15
size: -
V: TRBV7-9
DNA: TGTGCCAGCAGCCAGGGACTAGCGGGACTTGGTGAGCAGTTCTTC
CDR3: CASSQGLAGLGEQFF

J: TRBJ1-1
D: -
length: 13
size: -
V: TRBV18
DNA: TGTGCCAGCTCACCACCTACGGTCACTGAAGCTTTCTTT
CDR3: CASSPPTVTEAFF

J: TRBJ1-1
D: TRBD1
length: 15
size: once
V: TRBV5-6
DNA: TGTGCCAGCAGCTTGGTTGGGACAGGTGACACTGAAGCTTTCTTT
CDR3: CASSLVGTGDTEAFF

J: TRBJ1-1
D: TRBD1
length: 12
size: -
V: TRBV10-3
DNA: TGTGCCACCACAGGGGGCGGTACTGAAGCTTTCTTT
CDR3: CATTGGGTEAFF

J: TRBJ1-4
D: -
length: 17
size: once
V: TRBV5-5
DNA: TGTGCCAGCAGCTTGAGCCCAATCAGGGCTTTTAATGAAAAACTGTTTTTT
CDR3: CASSLSPIRAFNEKLFF

J: TRBJ2-7
D: -
length: 14
size: -
V: TRBV5-1
DNA: TGCGCCAGCAGCTTGGGCCCGAGAGGTTACGAGCAGTACTTC
CDR3: CASSLGPRGYEQYF

J: TRBJ2-3
D: TRBD2
length: 15
size: -
V: TRBV6-6
DNA: TGTGCCAGCAGTTACTCGGGGACTACCACAGATACGCAGTATTTT
CDR3: CASSYSGTTTDTQYF

J: TRBJ1-5
D: TRBD1
length: 18
size: -
V: TRBV28
DNA: TGTGCCAGCAGTTCCCCTATAGCGACTCGACAGGGACATCAGCCCCAGCATTTT
CDR3: CASSSPIATRQGHQPQHF

J: TRBJ1-4
D: -
length: 14
size: -
V: TRBV7-2
DNA: TGTGCCAGCAGCTTAGATGGGGGTCTGGAAAAACTGTTTTTT
CDR3: CASSLDGGLEKLFF

J: TRBJ1-2
D: -
length: 15
size: -
V: TRBV9
DNA: TGTGCCAGCAGCGTAGACCCAGACTCTAACTATGGCTACACCTTC
CDR3: CASSVDPDSNYGYTF

J: TRBJ2-7
D: TRBD2
length: 16
size: -
V: TRBV18
DNA: TGTGCCAGCTCACCACTGAGTGGGACTAGCGGAGACGAGCAGTACTTC
CDR3: CASSPLSGTSGDEQYF

J: TRBJ2-3
D: TRBD2
length: 16
size: -
V: TRBV9
DNA: TGTGCCAGCAGCGCCGGACTAGCGGTTAGTGGGGATACGCAGTATTTT
CDR3: CASSAGLAVSGDTQYF

J: TRBJ2-7
D: -
length: 12
size: -
V: TRBV5-4
DNA: TGTGCCAGCAGCCCGTCAGGGTACGAGCAGTACTTC
CDR3: CASSPSGYEQYF

J: TRBJ2-1
D: TRBD2
length: 16
size: -
V: TRBV18
DNA: TGTGCCAGCTCACACGGCGCTAGCGGGAGGGGCAATGAGCAGTTCTTC
CDR3: CASSHGASGRGNEQFF

J: TRBJ2-1
D: -
length: 13
size: -
V: TRBV30
DNA: TGTGCCTGGAGTGTTGGGCTAGCCAATGAGCAGTTCTTC
CDR3: CAWSVGLANEQFF

J: TRBJ2-1
D: TRBD2
length: 14
size: -
V: TRBV30
DNA: TGTGCCTGGAGATCGGGGCAAGGCGGGAGAAGTCTGTTCTTC
CDR3: CAWRSGQGGRSLFF

J: TRBJ1-1
D: TRBD1
length: 11
size: -
V: TRBV10-3
DNA: TGTGCCACAACAGGGGAGGCTGAAGCTTTCTTT
CDR3: CATTGEAEAFF

J: TRBJ1-2
D: -
length: 13
size: -
V: TRBV19
DNA: TGTGCCAGTAGCCCTCAGGAGGGGTATGGCTACACCTTC
CDR3: CASSPQEGYGYTF

J: TRBJ2-6
D: -
length: 16
size: -
V: TRBV5-6
DNA: TGTGCCAGCAGCAGCCCCCAGAGATCTGGGGCCAACGTCCTGACTTTC
CDR3: CASSSPQRSGANVLTF

J: TRBJ1-2
D: TRBD1
length: 14
size: -
V: TRBV2
DNA: TGTGCCAGCAGTGTACAGGGGGCGCACTATGGCTACACCTTC
CDR3: CASSVQGAHYGYTF

J: TRBJ2-2
D: -
length: 14
size: -
V: TRBV5-1
DNA: TGCGCCAGCAGCCTTAACGGGGGCACCGGGGAGCTGTTTTTT
CDR3: CASSLNGGTGELFF

J: TRBJ1-3
D: -
length: 18
size: -
V: TRBV4-1
DNA: TGCGCCAGCAGCGCAAGAATACACAGCTTGAGCTCTGGAAACACCATATATTTT
CDR3: CASSARIHSLSSGNTIYF

J: TRBJ2-7
D: -
length: 13
size: -
V: TRBV6-1
DNA: TGTGCCAGCACAAGCCTACAGGGATCCGAGCAGTACTTC
CDR3: CASTSLQGSEQYF

J: TRBJ2-7
D: -
length: 15
size: -
V: TRBV6-5
DNA: TGTGCCAGCAGTTACCGACAGGCGATCGTCTACGAGCAGTACTTC
CDR3: CASSYRQAIVYEQYF

J: TRBJ2-7
D: -
length: 11
size: -
V: TRBV7-9
DNA: TGTGCCAGCAGCTTTCAGGGAAAGCAGTACTTC
CDR3: CASSFQGKQYF

J: TRBJ1-1
D: TRBD1
length: 11
size: -
V: TRBV20-1
DNA: TGCAGTGGACAGGGGAACACTGAAGCTTTCTTT
CDR3: CSGQGNTEAFF

J: TRBJ1-4
D: TRBD1
length: 16
size: -
V: TRBV25-1
DNA: TGTGCCAGCAGTGAATCCAAGGGGACAGGGGGGGAAAAACTGTTTTTT
CDR3: CASSESKGTGGEKLFF

J: TRBJ2-6
D: -
length: 18
size: -
V: TRBV11-2
DNA: TGTGCCAGCAGCTTAGGCCGGGACATCCGCTCTGGGGCCAACGTCCTGACTTTC
CDR3: CASSLGRDIRSGANVLTF

J: TRBJ2-5
D: -
length: 14
size: -
V: TRBV6-5
DNA: TGTGCCAGCAGTCCCCGGGACACATGGGAGACCCAGTACTTC
CDR3: CASSPRDTWETQYF

J: TRBJ1-1
D: -
length: 13
size: -
V: TRBV19
DNA: TGTGCCAGTAGTCTAGGATTGGGTACTGAAGCTTTCTTT
CDR3: CASSLGLGTEAFF

J: TRBJ2-5
D: -
length: 14
size: -
V: TRBV7-3
DNA: TGTGCCAGCAGCCCCGGGGTCACCGGAGAGACCCAGTACTTC
CDR3: CASSPGVTGETQYF

J: TRBJ2-1
D: -
length: 13
size: -
V: TRBV19
DNA: TGTGCCAGTAGTATAGATCTGGGCGGGAAGCAGTTCTTC
CDR3: CASSIDLGGKQFF

J: TRBJ1-2
D: TRBD1
length: 12
size: -
V: TRBV19
DNA: TGTGCCAGTATGGGACAGGGGAGAGGCTACACCTTC
CDR3: CASMGQGRGYTF

J: TRBJ2-3
D: -
length: 18
size: -
V: TRBV9
DNA: TGTGCCAGCAGCGTAGGGCTGACTAGATCGCCTACCACAGATACGCAGTATTTT
CDR3: CASSVGLTRSPTTDTQYF

J: TRBJ2-1
D: TRBD1
length: 14
size: -
V: TRBV12-5
DNA: TGTGCTAGTGCCCGGGACAGGACTTACAATGAGCAGTTCTTC
CDR3: CASARDRTYNEQFF

J: TRBJ2-7
D: TRBD2
length: 16
size: -
V: TRBV6-5
DNA: TGTGCCAGCAGTTACTCCTTAGCGGGGACTTCATCCGAGCAGTACTTC
CDR3: CASSYSLAGTSSEQYF

J: TRBJ2-1
D: TRBD2
length: 15
size: -
V: TRBV6-4
DNA: TGTGCCAGCAGAAGTAGCGGGAGATGGGGCAATGAGCAGTTCTTC
CDR3: CASRSSGRWGNEQFF

J: TRBJ2-7
D: TRBD2
length: 16
size: few
V: TRBV28
DNA: TGTGCCAGCAGTTTAGCCGGCGGGAGGGCCTGGAACGAGCAGTACTTC
CDR3: CASSLAGGRAWNEQYF

J: TRBJ2-7
D: -
length: 13
size: -
V: TRBV6-1
DNA: TGTGCCAGCAGTGTGGACAGAGACTACGAGCAGTACTTC
CDR3: CASSVDRDYEQYF